Below are 28 T cell receptor beta chains sequenced from a single sample in a study of blood T cells in healthy people across ages. PCR was performed a second time for roughly 7 to 12 cycles using a sample-barcoded 5' primer and a J-beta primer mix. TCRdb fed the 5' RACE reads into MiXCR, producing one record per CDR3 protein. The sample includes 1.6 million or so distinct CDR3 sequences, about 35% of them seen just once. The sample taken for sequencing was blood. The receptors originated from a woman in her 30s in good health.

This clonotype was found once. V gene TRBV2 combines with J gene TRBJ1-1; 8 bases agree with TRBD1. Trimming at V came to 10 bases and at J to 8 bases, leaving 21 bases not matched to a gene. The CDR3 loop spans 16 amino acids. Germline V CDR1 and CDR2: SNHLY, FYNNEI. For the CDR3, the DNA is TGTGCCAACAAAGGGGGACAGGTCGTTTCCCGCGACGAAGCTTTCTTT. Translated, it gives CANKGGQVVSRDEAFF.

The V gene is TRBV3-1, the J gene TRBJ2-7; 9 nucleotides align to TRBD2. The V gene end was trimmed by 4 bases and the J gene end by 2 bases; junction bases not matched to a gene: 9. Germline CDR1 LGHDT, CDR2 YNNKEL (reference sequence). CDR3 length: 16 residues. The CDR3 DNA sequence: TGTGCCAGCAGCCTGAATAGCGGGGGCCCGACCTACGAGCAGTACTTC. Its protein is CASSLNSGGPTYEQYF.

This clonotype was observed a handful of times. The chain carries TRBV9 and TRBJ2-3, with TRBD2 matching 11 bases. Germline lookup yields CDR1 SGDLS and CDR2 YYNGEE. The CDR3 consists of 17 residues. After removal of 3 bases from V and 1 base from J, the junction contained 7 bases not matched to a gene. The CDR3 DNA reads as TGTGCCAGCAGCGGTAGCGGGGGGGCCGCCCGCACAGATACGCAGTATTTT. Its translation: CASSGSGGAARTDTQYF.

The chain joins TRBV7-2 to TRBJ1-2, with 7 bases matching TRBD1. This CDR3 has 19 amino acids. J was trimmed by 0 bases and V by 2 bases; bases with no gene match: 15. Germline loops: CDR1 SGHTA, CDR2 FQGNSA. In DNA form, the CDR3 reads TGTGCCAGCAGCTTAAGGAGGGACAGATACTCTCTAGCTAACTATGGCTACACCTTC. This sequence encodes CASSLRRDRYSLANYGYTF.

This clonotype was seen many times. The CDR3 DNA follows: TGCAGTGCGTCCTCCTACGAGCAGTACTTC. Amino acid sequence: CSASSYEQYF. V is TRBV20-1 and J is TRBJ2-7; no reliable D call. With 6 bases removed from V and 0 bases from J, the gap between germline ends came to 3 bases. Per germline, CDR1 DFQATT and CDR2 SNEGSKA (reference sequence). CDR3 length: 10 amino acids.

This clonotype has a handful of counts. V gene TRBV2 combines with J gene TRBJ2-7; D is uncertain. Trimming stripped 8 bases from V and 1 base from J, with 6 bases between. The CDR3 covers 11 residues. Germline loops: CDR1 SNHLY, CDR2 FYNNEI. This chain's CDR3 is CASARSYEQYF. The CDR3 coding sequence is TGTGCCAGCGCGAGGTCCTACGAGCAGTACTTC.

In regard to this clonotype: Being one base from a much bigger clone, this may be a read error. The chain joins TRBV12-3 or TRBV12-4 to TRBJ2-1; 7 bases fit TRBD2. CDR3 size: 16 residues. Germline trimming cut 5 bases from V and 5 bases from J; bases unmatched to any gene: 12. The CDR3 here is CASSLRLALSHNEQFF. The CDR3, as DNA: TGTGCCAGCAGTCTGCGACTAGCCTTATCCCACAATGAGCAGTTCTTC.

This rearrangement joins TRBV7-9 to TRBJ2-5; 8 nucleotides line up with TRBD1. There are 13 residues in the CDR3. The germline CDR1 and CDR2 sequences are SEHNR and FQNEAQ (reference sequence). J lost 12 bases, V lost 5 bases, and 11 bases had no gene match. The CDR3 sequence is CASSPAGQGGKYF. DNA for the CDR3: TGTGCCAGCAGCCCAGCCGGACAGGGAGGAAAGTACTTC.

This clonotype has only a few counts. CDR3 amino acids: CASSEQDMGEGDGYTF. The CDR3 DNA reads as TGTGCCAGCAGTGAACAAGATATGGGGGAAGGGGATGGCTACACCTTC. This chain uses TRBV6-1 with TRBJ1-2; D perhaps matches TRBD1 (5 bases). The CDR3 sequence is 16 residues long. V was pared by 2 bases and J by 6 bases, with 19 bases between. Per germline, CDR1 MNHNS and CDR2 SASEGT.

The V and J genes are TRBV6-2 or TRBV6-3 and TRBJ1-1; a weak D match, TRBD1 (5 bases). Germline lookup yields CDR1 MNHEY and CDR2 SVGEGT. V was trimmed by 6 bases and J by 3 bases, leaving 17 bases between them. There are 15 residues in the CDR3. CDR3 in DNA: TGTGCCAGCAGACCGCCCGACAGTCCGTACACTGAAGCTTTCTTT. This encodes CASRPPDSPYTEAFF.

In this sample, this clonotype turned up once. The V gene is TRBV2, the J gene TRBJ2-7, with D perhaps matching TRBD2 (6 bases). Germline lookup yields CDR1 SNHLY and CDR2 FYNNEI. V lost 6 bases and J 3 bases, leaving 18 bases between the germline ends. This CDR3 contains 15 residues. CDR3 residues: CASRGGVAAGYEQYF. The CDR3 nucleotides read TGTGCCAGCAGGGGTGGGGTAGCGGCTGGCTACGAGCAGTACTTC. Full variable domain (missing parts from reference TRBV2 and TRBJ2-7): EPEVTQTPSHQVTQMGQEVILRCVPISNHLYFYWYRQILGQKVEFLVSFYNNEISEKSEIFDDQFSVERPDGSNFTLKIRSTKLEDSAMYFCASRGGVAAGYEQYFGPGTRLTVT.

This clonotype was seen many times. The rearrangement uses TRBV4-1 and TRBJ1-2, with 12 nucleotides matching TRBD1. CDR1 and CDR2 (germline): MGHRA, YSYEKL. Unmatched junction bases numbered 5, after V lost 6 bases and J lost 3 bases. This CDR3 has 15 amino acids. CDR3 amino acids: CASRGTGGADYGYTF. CDR3 coding DNA: TGCGCCAGCAGAGGGACAGGGGGCGCAGACTATGGCTACACCTTC.

The chain employs TRBV5-1 and TRBJ1-4, with 11 bases fitting TRBD1. Per the germline V gene, CDR1 is SGHRS and CDR2 is YFSETQ. The ends lost 4 bases at V and 8 bases at J; junction bases unmatched: 7. This CDR3 is built from 15 residues. The CDR3 region is CASSPGTGGEEKLFF. CDR3 in DNA: TGCGCCAGCAGCCCCGGGACAGGGGGGGAGGAAAAACTGTTTTTT. Based on the CDR3 plus reference TRBV5-1 and TRBJ1-4, the full variable domain is KAGVTQTPRYLIKTRGQQVTLSCSPISGHRSVSWYQQTPGQGLQFLFEYFSETQRNKGNFPGRFSGRQFSNSRSEMNVSTLELGDSALYLCASSPGTGGEEKLFFGSGTQLSVL.

A note on this clonotype: The junction does not match germline at one end; this may be a read error. The V call is TRBV7-9, the J call TRBJ2-1; weak D call: TRBD1 (7 bases). The germline V gene has CDR1 SEHNR and CDR2 FQNEAQ (reference sequence). This CDR3 region has 15 residues. The CDR3 spells CASSPRDRAYSEQFF. CDR3 in DNA: TGTGCCAGCAGCCCGCGGGACAGAGCCTACAGTGAGCAGTTCTTC.

This chain links TRBV20-1 with TRBJ1-1; possible D gene TRBD1, 5 bases. This CDR3 region has 16 residues. CDR1 DFQATT and CDR2 SNEGSKA come from the germline V gene (reference sequence). The ends were cut back, 6 bases at V and 5 bases at J, with 25 bases in the middle. The CDR3 region has the DNA TGCAGTGCCCCTCCGGGGGGTGGTGGTTGGGAAACTGAAGCTTTCTTT. It encodes CSAPPGGGGWETEAFF.

The chain is built from TRBV3-1 and TRBJ1-2; D is uncertain. The germline V gene has CDR1 LGHDT and CDR2 YNNKEL (reference sequence). V lost 4 bases and J lost 2, with 11 bases in between. This CDR3 is built from 14 residues. The CDR3 reads CASSLDRPNYGYTF. The CDR3 nucleotides read TGTGCCAGCAGCCTCGACCGACCGAACTATGGCTACACCTTC.

This clonotype was detected only a few times. V is TRBV6-4 and J is TRBJ1-1, with 8 nucleotides matching TRBD1. The CDR3 has 14 amino acids. In germline, CDR1 is MRHNA, CDR2 SNTAGT. Trimming took 4 bases from V and 3 from J; bases not matched to a gene: 4. CDR3 protein: CASSAQGGDTEAFF. In nucleotides, the CDR3 is TGTGCCAGCAGTGCACAGGGGGGGGACACTGAAGCTTTCTTT.

The rearrangement uses TRBV12-3 or TRBV12-4 and TRBJ1-2; no firm D call. This CDR3 is 14 amino acids long. V was cut by 0 bases and J by 5 bases, with 10 bases left in between. CDR3 bases: TGTGCCAGCAGTTTAGCGTCGGCACCGTATGGCTACACCTTC. This sequence encodes CASSLASAPYGYTF.

This clonotype is a singleton in its sample. The chain joins TRBV18 to TRBJ1-2; no clear D. Looked up from germline, CDR1 is KGHSH and CDR2 is LQKENI. The CDR3 length is 16 residues. V dropped 2 bases and J dropped 6 bases, with 19 bases sitting between them. The CDR3 DNA follows: TGTGCCAGCTCACCAAGCCAGGAACAGAGCATCGATGGCTACACCTTC. This codes for CASSPSQEQSIDGYTF.

This clonotype was seen a few times. One end of the junction does not line up with germline, which may come from a read error. This chain connects TRBV5-1 to TRBJ2-7, with D possibly TRBD2 on 6 matching bases. The CDR3 extends over 15 amino acids. Per germline, CDR1 SGHRS and CDR2 YFSETQ. The CDR3 spells CASSLDGTPPYGQYF. DNA for the CDR3: TGCGCCAGCAGCTTGGACGGGACTCCCCCCTACGGGCAGTACTTC.

This clonotype was counted ten times or more. The chain links TRBV6-1 to TRBJ2-1; 7 bases align to TRBD2. Germline V gene sequence: CDR1 MNHNS, CDR2 SASEGT. With V trimmed by 4 bases and J by 3 bases, 3 bases remained unmatched. This CDR3 contains 14 residues. CDR3 in amino acids: CASSALADYNEQFF. The CDR3 DNA sequence: TGTGCCAGCAGTGCTCTAGCGGACTACAATGAGCAGTTCTTC.

The rearrangement uses TRBV4-1 and TRBJ2-2; D ambiguous. Germline V lookup: CDR1 MGHRA, CDR2 YSYEKL. The ends were cut back, 4 bases at V and 4 bases at J, with 22 bases in the middle. CDR3 size: 18 residues. CDR3 sequence reads: CASSPVGRHVDFTGELFF. CDR3 coding DNA: TGCGCCAGCAGCCCCGTAGGCCGTCATGTGGATTTCACCGGGGAGCTGTTTTTT.

This sequence joins TRBV12-3 or TRBV12-4 and TRBJ2-7; the match to TRBD1 covers 7 bases. The CDR3 length is 17 residues. Germline trimming cut 4 bases from V and 5 bases from J; bases unmatched to any gene: 17. CDR3 DNA sequence: TGTGCCAGCAGTTCCTCGCCCTGGGACAGACTTTCGGACGAGCAGTACTTC. Its translation is CASSSSPWDRLSDEQYF.

V usage is TRBV30 and J usage is TRBJ1-2; D not resolved. CDR3 length: 11 residues. The germline V gene has CDR1 GTSNPN and CDR2 SVGIG (reference sequence). Deletions cut 7 bases from V and 2 bases from J, with 8 bases between. DNA of the CDR3: TGTGCCTTGGGCAGAAACTATGGCTACACCTTC. Its protein is CALGRNYGYTF.

Details on this clonotype: One end of the junction is discordant with germline, which a read error may explain. This sequence joins TRBV30 and TRBJ2-3; D is uncertain. Germline assignment: CDR1 GTSNPN and CDR2 SVGIG (reference sequence). This CDR3 is built from 9 residues. In DNA form, the CDR3 reads TGTGCCTGGACAGATACGCGGTATTTT. Protein: CAWTDTRYF.

The chain recombines TRBV12-3 or TRBV12-4 with TRBJ2-3; D might be TRBD2 (7 bases). The V and J ends lost 7 bases and 2 bases respectively, with 16 bases between them. The CDR3 consists of 15 residues. The CDR3 reads CASKRGQSPTDTQYF. As DNA, the CDR3 is TGTGCCAGCAAGCGGGGACAATCTCCCACAGATACGCAGTATTTT.

The chain employs TRBV7-3 and TRBJ2-7; D assignment may be TRBD1 or TRBD2 (7 bases each). CDR1 SGHTA and CDR2 FQGTGA come from the germline V gene. This CDR3 has 15 amino acids. V lost 4 bases to trimming and J lost 2 bases, with 15 bases between them. DNA for the CDR3: TGTGCCAGCAGCTCCCAGGGGGGGCCTACCTACGAGCAGTACTTC. It codes for CASSSQGGPTYEQYF.

In this sample, this clonotype turned up a few times. Here the CDR3 reads CASSQKDRENYEQYF. In nucleotides, the CDR3 is TGCGCCAGCAGCCAGAAGGACAGGGAAAACTACGAGCAGTACTTC. The chain combines TRBV4-1 with TRBJ2-1, with 8 bases lining up with TRBD1. The J call may be in error: the DNA end matches TRBJ2-7 better. CDR3 size: 15 residues. Germline V gene data show CDR1 as MGHRA and CDR2 as YSYEKL.